Following are 24 T cell receptor beta chains from one sample sequenced in a study of T cell responses to AZD1222 COVID-19 vaccine. Using immunoSEQ multiplex PCR, the repertoire was profiled, and TCRdb retains in-frame clones only, with some absent. The sample has about 180,000 clones; about 89% are singletons. The material was peripheral blood, obtained on day 0 of AZD1222 vaccination. All receptors derive from an adult in good health.

The chain couples TRBV7-3 to TRBJ2-1, with TRBD2 matching over 10 bases. The CDR3 is made up of 17 amino acids. Per the germline V gene, CDR1 is SGHTA and CDR2 is FQGTGA. V lost 1 base and J lost 4; bases outside the gene matches: 7. For the CDR3, the DNA is TGTGCCAGCAGCTTAAGTCAGCGGGGGGGCCTGTACAATGAGCAGTTCTTC. This translates into CASSLSQRGGLYNEQFF.

J is TRBJ2-2 and V is TRBV19, with a tentative D call TRBD2 (5 bases). Trimming stripped 5 bases from V and 1 base from J, with 8 bases between. This CDR3 is built from 14 residues. Germline assignment: CDR1 LNHDA and CDR2 SQIVND (reference sequence). The CDR3 protein is CASSLARNTGELFF. CDR3 in DNA: TGTGCCAGTAGTTTAGCGCGGAACACCGGGGAGCTGTTTTTT.

The chain links TRBV9 to TRBJ1-3; D not certain. V lost 7 bases and J lost 1, with 12 bases in between. CDR3 size: 14 residues. The germline CDR1 and CDR2 sequences are SGDLS and YYNGEE. CDR3 region: CASGRVGSGNTIYF. The CDR3 DNA reads as TGTGCCAGCGGTCGCGTCGGGTCTGGAAACACCATATATTTT.

This chain connects TRBV5-4 to TRBJ2-7; tentatively, D is TRBD1 (8 bases). Germline V CDR1 and CDR2: SGHNT, YYREEE (reference sequence). The CDR3 is 14 amino acids. V was pared by 4 bases and J by 1 base, with 12 bases between. CDR3 bases: TGTGCCAGCAGCCGGGGGGACAGGTCCTACGAGCAGTACGTC. This sequence encodes CASSRGDRSYEQYV.

The CDR3 coding sequence is TGTGCCAGCAGCCGGGTGTCTGAAGCTTTCTTT. The encoded protein is CASSRVSEAFF. The rearrangement links TRBV6-2 or TRBV6-3 to TRBJ1-1; no clear D gene. Looked up from germline, CDR1 is MNHEY and CDR2 is SVGEGT. The V end lost 6 bases, the J end lost 6 bases, and 8 bases lay between the germline ends. This CDR3 is 11 amino acids long.

The V and J genes are TRBV18 and TRBJ1-1; 7 bases fit TRBD1. CDR3 length: 15 residues. Germline loops: CDR1 KGHSH, CDR2 LQKENI. Trimming at V came to 1 base and at J to 2 bases, leaving 4 bases not matched to a gene. CDR3 in amino acids: CASSPHGQENTEAFF. CDR3 DNA sequence: TGTGCCAGCTCACCACATGGACAGGAAAACACTGAAGCTTTCTTT.

V gene TRBV7-3 combines with J gene TRBJ2-3; D call uncertain. The CDR3 runs to 13 residues. From germline, CDR1 is SGHTA and CDR2 FQGTGA. V lost 0 bases and J 6 bases, leaving 7 bases between the germline ends. As DNA, the CDR3 is TGTGCCAGCAGCTTAACGCACTCGGATACGCAGTATTTT. It is translated as CASSLTHSDTQYF.

The chain uses TRBV7-3 and TRBJ1-1; the match to TRBD1 covers 7 bases. The V and J ends lost 5 bases and 1 base, in that order; junction bases with no gene match: 4. The CDR3 runs 14 residues. The germline CDR1 and CDR2 sequences are SGHTA and FQGTGA. As DNA, the CDR3 is TGTGCCAGCAGCCCGACAGGGTCGAACACTGAAGCTTTCTTT. Protein: CASSPTGSNTEAFF.

V is TRBV27 and J is TRBJ2-5, with D perhaps assigned TRBD1 or TRBD2 (5 bases each). Germline V gene data show CDR1 as MNHEY and CDR2 as SMNVEV (reference sequence). V shed 10 bases and J shed 4 bases, with 10 bases lying between them. The CDR3 has 11 residues. The CDR3 DNA reads TGTGCCACGGGGCGCGGAGAGACCCAGTACTTC. Translating it yields CATGRGETQYF.

J is TRBJ1-1 and V is TRBV10-3, with TRBD1 matching 7 bases. Germline V lookup: CDR1 ENHRY, CDR2 SYGVKD. This CDR3 region has 15 residues. V shed 6 bases and J 0 bases; nucleotides not matched to a gene: 7. The CDR3 region has the DNA TGTGCCATCAGCCGAGAACAGGGGATGAACACTGAAGCTTTCTTT. Translated, it gives CAISREQGMNTEAFF.

This clone has just one count. The rearrangement joins TRBV28 to TRBJ1-5; no reliable D call. Germline CDR1 is MDHEN and CDR2 is SYDVKM. Trimming removed 5 bases at V and 6 bases at J, with 17 bases between. The CDR3 covers 15 residues. CDR3 amino acids: CASSPRKPVGQPQHF. The DNA of the CDR3 is TGTGCCAGCAGTCCTAGAAAGCCAGTGGGTCAGCCCCAGCATTTT.

This clone has a single count. V gene TRBV10-3 combines with J gene TRBJ2-7; D is uncertain. V was pared by 2 bases and J by 2 bases, with 7 bases between. CDR3 length: 13 residues. The germline gives CDR1 ENHRY, CDR2 SYGVKD. CDR3 loop: CAISERAAYEQYF. The CDR3 DNA follows: TGTGCCATCAGTGAGCGGGCGGCCTACGAGCAGTACTTC.

The CDR3 DNA reads as TGTGCCAGCAATAACTGGAACACTGAAGCTTTCTTT. This sequence encodes CASNNWNTEAFF. The gene calls are TRBV6-5 and TRBJ1-1, with unresolved D. This CDR3 has 12 residues. Germline V gives CDR1 MNHEY, CDR2 SVGAGI. Trimming shortened V by 7 bases and J by 1 base, and 7 bases separated the two germline ends.

V is TRBV19 and J is TRBJ2-3; a weak D match, TRBD2 (5 bases). Between the trimmed V and J ends, which lost 3 bases and 4 bases, there was a span of 8 bases. The germline V gene has CDR1 LNHDA and CDR2 SQIVND (reference sequence). The CDR3 spans 13 residues. The CDR3 DNA sequence: TGTGCCAGTAGTATGAGGGTTGCAGATACGCAGTATTTT. Translated: CASSMRVADTQYF.

This clone was seen once. This chain uses TRBV9 with TRBJ1-3, with 7 bases that match TRBD1. CDR1 is SGDLS, CDR2 YYNGEE, per germline. The CDR3 is 15 residues long. V dropped 2 bases and J dropped 4; count of bases not matched to a gene: 6. The CDR3 DNA reads as TGTGCCAGCAGCGTTACAGGGGAACGGGGAAACACCATATATTTT. It yields the protein CASSVTGERGNTIYF.

The table lists this clone with a count of one. The chain links TRBV28 to TRBJ1-5; TRBD1 agrees at 8 bases. This CDR3 contains 15 residues. Germline V gene sequence: CDR1 MDHEN, CDR2 SYDVKM. The J segment lost 5 bases and the V segment lost 3 bases, leaving 6 bases of the junction unmatched. CDR3 loop: CASSFGQGADQPQHF. The CDR3 bases are TGTGCCAGCAGTTTTGGGCAGGGGGCTGATCAGCCCCAGCATTTT.

V is TRBV5-4 and J is TRBJ2-1, with D perhaps being TRBD1 or TRBD2 (5 bases each). The germline V gene encodes CDR1 SGHNT and CDR2 YYREEE (reference sequence). V was clipped by 4 bases and J by 2 bases, with 10 bases between them. This CDR3 has 14 amino acids. The CDR3 DNA is TGTGCCAGCAGCGTGGTGGGGGCCTACAATGAGCAGTTCTTC. This translates into CASSVVGAYNEQFF.

V and J are TRBV5-4 and TRBJ1-5, with TRBD1 identical over 7 bases. There are 17 residues in the CDR3. Germline CDR1 SGHNT, CDR2 YYREEE (reference sequence). The trim removed 2 bases at V and 2 bases at J, leaving 10 bases unmatched. The CDR3 here is CASSFKGAGRGNQPQHF. The CDR3 region has the DNA TGTGCCAGCAGCTTTAAGGGGGCAGGTCGCGGCAATCAGCCCCAGCATTTT. The whole variable domain, filled in from reference TRBV5-4 and TRBJ1-5, reads ETGVTQSPTHLIKTRGQQVTLRCSSQSGHNTVSWYQQALGQGPQFIFQYYREEENGRGNFPPRFSGLQFPNYSSELNVNALELDDSALYLCASSFKGAGRGNQPQHFGDGTRLSIL.

The gene calls are TRBV2 and TRBJ2-4; no firm D call. The germline V and J ends were trimmed by 7 bases and 0 bases, with 10 bases remaining between them. This CDR3 is 14 amino acids long. Germline lookup yields CDR1 SNHLY and CDR2 FYNNEI. The CDR3 reads CASMPDVAKNIQYF. The CDR3 nucleotides are TGTGCCAGCATGCCGGACGTAGCCAAAAACATTCAGTACTTC.

This chain connects TRBV2 to TRBJ1-3; tentatively, D is TRBD1 (6 bases). Germline CDR1 is SNHLY and CDR2 is FYNNEI. This CDR3 contains 15 residues. V dropped 7 bases and J dropped 4 bases, with 17 bases sitting between them. CDR3 bases: TGTGCCAGCACCCGCAGGGGCGCGGGGGGAAACACCATATATTTT. Its translation is CASTRRGAGGNTIYF.

The rearrangement uses TRBV19 and TRBJ2-7, with D maybe TRBD2 (6 bases). The germline gives CDR1 LNHDA, CDR2 SQIVND (reference sequence). This CDR3 comprises 14 residues. Between the trimmed V and J ends, which lost 0 bases and 2 bases, there was a span of 8 bases. In DNA form, the CDR3 reads TGTGCCAGTAGTATAGAGGGGGGAACCTACGAGCAGTACTTC. Translated, it gives CASSIEGGTYEQYF. Drawing the rest from reference TRBV19 and TRBJ2-7, the complete variable domain is DGGITQSPKYLFRKEGQNVTLSCEQNLNHDAMYWYRQDPGQGLRLIYYSQIVNDFQKGDIAEGYSVSREKKESFPLTVTSAQKNPTAFYLCASSIEGGTYEQYFGPGTRLTVT.

J is TRBJ1-1 and V is TRBV7-6; 7 bases match TRBD1. The CDR3 is 15 amino acids. V lost 5 bases, J lost 1 base, and 7 bases stayed unmatched. Germline V gene lookup returns CDR1 SGHVS and CDR2 FNYEAQ. In nucleotides, the CDR3 is TGTGCCAGCAGCAGAGAGGGACAGCCGAACACTGAAGCTTTCTTT. Translating it yields CASSREGQPNTEAFF. The full variable domain, in which reference TRBV7-6 and TRBJ1-1 provide the parts outside the CDR3, is GAGVSQSPRYKVTKRGQDVALRCDPISGHVSLYWYRQALGQGPEFLTYFNYEAQQDKSGLPNDRFSAERPEGSISTLTIQRTEQRDSAMYRCASSREGQPNTEAFFGQGTRLTVV.

V usage is TRBV3-1 (or the pseudogene TRBV3-2) and J usage is TRBJ1-1; tentative D call: TRBD1 (5 bases). Trimming removed 6 bases from V and 5 bases from J, with 19 bases in between. Germline-derived CDR1 and CDR2 are LGHDT and YNNKEL (reference sequence). CDR3 length: 15 residues. The CDR3 loop reads CASSNLGASGTEAFF. Written as DNA, the CDR3 is TGTGCCAGCAGTAATTTAGGGGCGAGTGGTACTGAAGCTTTCTTT.

The chain recombines TRBV28 with TRBJ2-1; 9 bases line up with TRBD2. Trimming removed 8 bases from V and 5 bases from J; junction bases left unmatched: 10. CDR3 length: 15 amino acids. Germline V lookup: CDR1 MDHEN, CDR2 SYDVKM. CDR3 region: CASRDLAGGNNEQFF. In nucleotides, the CDR3 is TGTGCCAGCCGGGACCTTGCGGGGGGGAACAATGAGCAGTTCTTC.